This TCR beta chain emerged from a study of blood T cell repertoires in COVID-19. Study as a whole: Samples came from the United States, Italy and Spain, spanning acute and convalescent COVID-19.

Per the authors' pipeline: Using reference gene primer amplification, nucleated cell counts were estimated. Assay used: immunoSEQ multiplex PCR; TCRdb lists only in-frame clones, some missing. The V and J calls and clone size come from that table; D and trimming were worked out from the DNA. The table includes about 83,000 clones, 80% to 90% detected once. V dropped 3 bases and J dropped 4 bases, with 9 bases sitting between them. The germline V gene has CDR1 SGHRS and CDR2 YFSETQ. The CDR3 is made up of 13 amino acids. The V gene is TRBV5-1, the J gene TRBJ2-3, with a tentative D call TRBD1 (5 bases). The source is a human donor in a cohort sampled during active COVID-19. Input material: peripheral blood. The CDR3 region has the DNA TGCGCCAGCAGCTCATGGGGCCCAGATACGCAGTATTTT. Protein: CASSSWGPDTQYF. The variable domain in full, with the rest retrieved from reference TRBV5-1 and TRBJ2-3, is KAGVTQTPRYLIKTRGQQVTLSCSPISGHRSVSWYQQTPGQGLQFLFEYFSETQRNKGNFPGRFSGRQFSNSRSEMNVSTLELGDSALYLCASSSWGPDTQYFGPGTRLTVL.